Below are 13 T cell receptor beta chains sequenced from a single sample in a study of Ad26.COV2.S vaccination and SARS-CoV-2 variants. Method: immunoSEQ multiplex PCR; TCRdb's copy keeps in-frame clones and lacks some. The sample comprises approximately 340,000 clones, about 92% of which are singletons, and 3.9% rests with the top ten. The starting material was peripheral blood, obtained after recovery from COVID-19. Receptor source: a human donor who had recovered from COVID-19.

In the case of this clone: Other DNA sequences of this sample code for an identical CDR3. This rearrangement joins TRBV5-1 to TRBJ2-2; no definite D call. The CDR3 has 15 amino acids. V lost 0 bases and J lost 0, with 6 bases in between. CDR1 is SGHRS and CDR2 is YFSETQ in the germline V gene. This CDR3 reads CASSLDSPNTGELFF. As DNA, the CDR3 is TGCGCCAGCAGCTTGGATAGTCCGAACACCGGGGAGCTGTTTTTT. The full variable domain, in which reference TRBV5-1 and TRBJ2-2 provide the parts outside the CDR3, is KAGVTQTPRYLIKTRGQQVTLSCSPISGHRSVSWYQQTPGQGLQFLFEYFSETQRNKGNFPGRFSGRQFSNSRSEMNVSTLELGDSALYLCASSLDSPNTGELFFGEGSRLTVL.

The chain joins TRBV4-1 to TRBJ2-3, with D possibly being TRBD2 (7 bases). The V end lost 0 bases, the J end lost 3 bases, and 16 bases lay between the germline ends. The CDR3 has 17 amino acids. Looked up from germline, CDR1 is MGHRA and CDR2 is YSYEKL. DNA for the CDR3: TGCGCCAGCAGCCAAGAGGGCCCGGGGGGCCTTACAGATACGCAGTATTTT. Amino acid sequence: CASSQEGPGGLTDTQYF.

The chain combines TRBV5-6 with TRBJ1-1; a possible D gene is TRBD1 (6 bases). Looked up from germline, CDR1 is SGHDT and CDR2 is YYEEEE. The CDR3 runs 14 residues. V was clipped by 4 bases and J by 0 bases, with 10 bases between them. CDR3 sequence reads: CASSEGHLNTEAFF. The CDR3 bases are TGTGCCAGCAGCGAGGGACATTTGAACACTGAAGCTTTCTTT. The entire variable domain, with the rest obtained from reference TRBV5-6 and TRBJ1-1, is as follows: DAGVTQSPTHLIKTRGQQVTLRCSPKSGHDTVSWYQQALGQGPQFIFQYYEEEERQRGNFPDRFSGHQFPNYSSELNVNALLLGDSALYLCASSEGHLNTEAFFGQGTRLTVV.

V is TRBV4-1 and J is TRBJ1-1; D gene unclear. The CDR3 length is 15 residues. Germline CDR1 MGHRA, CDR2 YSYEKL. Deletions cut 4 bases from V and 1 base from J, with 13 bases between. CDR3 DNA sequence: TGCGCCAGCAGCCCACCCTCGGGCAGGAACACTGAAGCTTTCTTT. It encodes CASSPPSGRNTEAFF.

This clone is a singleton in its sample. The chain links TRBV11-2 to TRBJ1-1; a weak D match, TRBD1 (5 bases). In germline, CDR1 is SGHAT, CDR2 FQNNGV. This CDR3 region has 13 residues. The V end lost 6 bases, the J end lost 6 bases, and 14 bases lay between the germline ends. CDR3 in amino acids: CASRQSGLPEAFF. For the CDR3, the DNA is TGTGCCAGCAGGCAGTCGGGACTTCCTGAAGCTTTCTTT.

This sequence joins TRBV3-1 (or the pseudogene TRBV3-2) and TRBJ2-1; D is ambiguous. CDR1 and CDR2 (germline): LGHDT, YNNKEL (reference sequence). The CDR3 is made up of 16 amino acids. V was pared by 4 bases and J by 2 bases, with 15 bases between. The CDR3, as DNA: TGTGCCAGCAGCCCCAAGTGGGCTTCTCCCTACAATGAGCAGTTCTTC. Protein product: CASSPKWASPYNEQFF.

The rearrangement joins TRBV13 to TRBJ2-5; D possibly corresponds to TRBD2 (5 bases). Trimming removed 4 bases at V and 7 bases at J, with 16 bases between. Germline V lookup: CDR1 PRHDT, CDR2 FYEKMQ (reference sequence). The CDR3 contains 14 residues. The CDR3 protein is CASSSPSARGTQYF. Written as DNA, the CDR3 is TGTGCCAGCAGCTCGCCTTCGGCTCGGGGGACCCAGTACTTC.

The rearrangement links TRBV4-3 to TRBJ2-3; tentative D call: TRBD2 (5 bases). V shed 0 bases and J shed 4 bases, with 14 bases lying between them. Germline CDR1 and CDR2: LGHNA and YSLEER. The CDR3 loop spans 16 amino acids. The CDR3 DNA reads TGCGCCAGCAGCCAAGACGCGGGCCGTCGGTCAGATACGCAGTATTTT. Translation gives CASSQDAGRRSDTQYF.

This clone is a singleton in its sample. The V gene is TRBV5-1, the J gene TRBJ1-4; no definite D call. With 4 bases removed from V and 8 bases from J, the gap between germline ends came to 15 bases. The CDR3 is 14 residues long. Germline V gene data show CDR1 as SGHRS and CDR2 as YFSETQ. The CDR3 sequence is CASSLRTAGEKLFF. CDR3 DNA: TGCGCCAGCAGCCTTAGGACCGCGGGGGAAAAACTGTTTTTT.

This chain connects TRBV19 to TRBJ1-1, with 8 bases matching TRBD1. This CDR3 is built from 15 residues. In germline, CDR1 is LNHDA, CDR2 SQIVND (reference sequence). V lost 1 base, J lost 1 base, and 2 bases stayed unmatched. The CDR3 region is CASSIVTGGNTEAFF. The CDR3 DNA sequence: TGTGCCAGTAGTATAGTAACAGGGGGGAACACTGAAGCTTTCTTT.

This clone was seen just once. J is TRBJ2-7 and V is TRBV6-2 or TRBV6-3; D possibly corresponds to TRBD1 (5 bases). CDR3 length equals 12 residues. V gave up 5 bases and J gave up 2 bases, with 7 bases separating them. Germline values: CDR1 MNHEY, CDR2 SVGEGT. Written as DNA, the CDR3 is TGTGCCAGCAGTAAACAGGCCTACGAGCAGTACTTC. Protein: CASSKQAYEQYF.

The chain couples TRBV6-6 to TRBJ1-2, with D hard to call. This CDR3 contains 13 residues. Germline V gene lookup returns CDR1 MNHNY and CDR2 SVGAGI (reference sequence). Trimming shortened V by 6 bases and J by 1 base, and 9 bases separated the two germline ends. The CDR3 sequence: CASSPMINYGYTF. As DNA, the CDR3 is TGTGCCAGCAGCCCTATGATTAACTATGGCTACACCTTC.

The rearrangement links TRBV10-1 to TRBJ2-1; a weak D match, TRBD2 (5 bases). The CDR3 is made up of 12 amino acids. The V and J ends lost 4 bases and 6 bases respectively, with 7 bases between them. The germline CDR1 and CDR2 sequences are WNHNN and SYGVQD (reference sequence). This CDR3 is CASSGAGNEQFF. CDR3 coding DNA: TGCGCCAGCAGTGGCGCGGGCAATGAGCAGTTCTTC.